This entry concerns a single TCR beta chain. No antigen is known for it. The validation cohort, a group of 90 to 150 subjects, included the donors and was separate from the approximately 680-subject first cohort. The junction had 15 bases not matched to a gene; V was cut back by 7 bases and J by 9 bases. In germline, CDR1 is SGHTA, CDR2 FQGNSA. The CDR3 is made up of 15 amino acids. The sample comes from a study of cytomegalovirus exposure and HLA in healthy donors. Study at large: Per a later analysis, the roughly 690 first-cohort and more than 100 validation repertoires shared one platform.

Method: immunoSEQ multiplex PCR; TCRdb's copy keeps in-frame clones and lacks some. There are a few hundred thousand clones in the sample; 86% occur only once, and about 0.91% lies in the top ten. Study-level points and caveats: Associated with cytomegalovirus, according to the listing, were around 160 TCR beta chains. Rarity held for most TCR sequences, but there were some public TCRs that occurred in many donors.

This chain joins TRBV7-2 and TRBJ2-1; 7 nucleotides line up with TRBD2. This sequence was found in a woman between 18 and 29 years old in good health and CMV-seronegative. Sample: PBMCs. The CDR3 loop is CASTTVEGGPGEQFF. In DNA form, the CDR3 reads TGTGCCAGCACCACAGTCGAGGGAGGGCCTGGTGAGCAGTTCTTC.